The 26 T cell receptor beta chains reported below all come from one sample, sequenced in a study of OX40 agonist ivuxolimab in advanced cancers. Assay used: immunoSEQ multiplex PCR; TCRdb lists only in-frame clones, some missing. The table shows about 61,000 clones, with over 80% occurring only once. This material consisted of CD4+ or CD8+ T cells sorted from blood, taken in a trial of the OX40 agonist ivuxolimab. These receptors all stem from an adult with an advanced solid tumor such as melanoma, head and neck, liver or kidney cancer.

The rearrangement links TRBV20-1 to TRBJ2-1; unclear D gene. The germline CDR1 and CDR2 sequences are DFQATT and SNEGSKA (reference sequence). V gave up 4 bases and J gave up 8 bases, with 9 bases separating them. CDR3 length: 11 amino acids. The CDR3 DNA follows: TGCAGTGCTACCGGCCCCGATGAGCAGTTCTTC. Its translation is CSATGPDEQFF.

This clone was observed once. This chain uses TRBV7-2 with TRBJ2-7; D is ambiguous. The CDR3 extends over 13 amino acids. Germline lookup yields CDR1 SGHTA and CDR2 FQGNSA. Trimming removed 3 bases at V and 6 bases at J, with 12 bases between. For the CDR3, the DNA is TGTGCCAGCAGCTTCCAAAAAGGGATCGAGCAGTACTTC. Protein product: CASSFQKGIEQYF. Filled out from reference TRBV7-2 and TRBJ2-7, the complete variable domain reads GAGVSQSPSNKVTEKGKDVELRCDPISGHTALYWYRQSLGQGLEFLIYFQGNSAPDKSGLPSDRFSAERTGGSVSTLTIQRTQQEDSAVYLCASSFQKGIEQYFGPGTRLTVT.

The genes are TRBV5-4 and TRBJ1-2, with TRBD1 as a possible D gene (6 bases). Germline V gene lookup returns CDR1 SGHNT and CDR2 YYREEE (reference sequence). Trimming took off 4 bases at V and 0 bases at J, with 10 bases between the two ends. CDR3 length: 14 residues. Here the CDR3 reads CASSGRGANYGYTF. The CDR3 nucleotides are TGTGCCAGCAGCGGCAGGGGAGCTAACTATGGCTACACCTTC.

The V call is TRBV6-4, the J call TRBJ2-1; the D call may be TRBD1 or TRBD2 (5 bases each). CDR3 length: 14 amino acids. CDR1 is MRHNA and CDR2 is SNTAGT in the germline V gene. The V gene lost 8 bases and the J gene lost 8 bases, with 19 bases spanning the gap. Here the CDR3 reads CASDRDPGADEQFF. As DNA, the CDR3 is TGTGCCAGCGACCGGGACCCGGGCGCCGATGAGCAGTTCTTC.

The chain joins TRBV9 to TRBJ1-3, with D uncertain. This CDR3 is 11 amino acids long. Between the trimmed V and J ends, which lost 0 bases and 8 bases, there was a span of 3 bases. Germline assignment: CDR1 SGDLS and CDR2 YYNGEE. CDR3 coding DNA: TGTGCCAGCAGCGTAGGGGACACCATATATTTT. It is translated as CASSVGDTIYF.

This clone was observed a single time. The genes are TRBV28 and TRBJ2-7; 8 positions agree with TRBD1. Trimming cost V 4 bases and J 2 bases; bases outside gene matches: 7. Germline CDR1 is MDHEN and CDR2 is SYDVKM. The CDR3 contains 15 residues. CDR3 sequence (DNA): TGTGCCAGCAGTTCTTGGACAGGGAAGACCTACGAGCAGTACTTC. Translation gives CASSSWTGKTYEQYF.

This clone was counted a few times. The chain is built from TRBV6-1 and TRBJ1-6; a possible D gene is TRBD1 (5 bases). Germline assignment: CDR1 MNHNS and CDR2 SASEGT. V lost 9 bases, J lost 10 bases, and 19 bases lay in between. The CDR3 runs 14 residues. In DNA form, the CDR3 reads TGTGCCAGTAGAGTAGAGACAGTAGGCTCACCCCTCCACTTT. It encodes CASRVETVGSPLHF.

This clone has a handful of counts. The chain uses TRBV30 and TRBJ1-1; D gene ambiguous. The CDR3 runs 13 residues. V was shortened by 3 bases and J by 10 bases, with 18 bases between the two germline ends. Germline assignment: CDR1 GTSNPN and CDR2 SVGIG (reference sequence). CDR3 amino acids: CAWSGRWVNGAFF. The CDR3 DNA is TGTGCCTGGAGCGGACGGTGGGTGAACGGAGCTTTCTTT.

V and J are TRBV6-6 and TRBJ2-5; 10 bases line up with TRBD1. This CDR3 spans 15 amino acids. The junction had 11 bases not matched to a gene; V was cut back by 8 bases and J by 5 bases. CDR1 is MNHNY, CDR2 SVGAGI, per germline (reference sequence). CDR3 in amino acids: CASLNRDRGFETQYF. The CDR3 bases are TGTGCCAGCCTGAATAGGGACAGGGGCTTTGAGACCCAGTACTTC.

The chain combines TRBV4-1 with TRBJ1-5; 10 nucleotides align to TRBD1. This CDR3 has 16 residues. The germline V gene has CDR1 MGHRA and CDR2 YSYEKL. J was trimmed by 0 bases and V by 4 bases; bases with no gene match: 3. The CDR3 here is CASSLWTGGSNQPQHF. CDR3 in DNA: TGCGCCAGCAGCCTATGGACAGGGGGTAGCAATCAGCCCCAGCATTTT.

This clone came up once. V and J are TRBV28 and TRBJ1-1; perhaps TRBD1 as D (5 bases). The CDR3 is 12 amino acids. CDR1 is MDHEN, CDR2 SYDVKM, per germline. The ends were cut back, 3 bases at V and 10 bases at J, with 12 bases in the middle. The DNA for the CDR3 is TGTGCCAGCAGTTTGGGACGGTTCGGAGCTTTCTTT. Its translation is CASSLGRFGAFF.

This clone was observed a few times. The V gene is TRBV2, the J gene TRBJ1-3; 7 positions agree with TRBD1. The CDR3 is made up of 18 amino acids. The trim removed 4 bases at V and 0 bases at J, leaving 12 bases unmatched. CDR1 is SNHLY, CDR2 FYNNEI, per germline. For the CDR3, the DNA is TGTGCCAGCAGTGTCTTGTCGGGACAGTCTAGCTCTGGAAACACCATATATTTT. Translating it yields CASSVLSGQSSSGNTIYF.

In this sample, this clone turned up once. In DNA form, the CDR3 reads TGTGCCAGCACTATAACCGGGGTCTCTGGAAACACCATATATTTT. Translated: CASTITGVSGNTIYF. The chain joins TRBV6-1 to TRBJ1-3; D gene unclear. With 7 bases removed from V and 0 bases from J, the gap between germline ends came to 13 bases. There are 15 residues in the CDR3. Per germline, CDR1 MNHNS and CDR2 SASEGT.

The chain combines TRBV7-2 with TRBJ2-7; TRBD1 agrees at 8 bases. Trimming at V came to 2 bases and at J to 1 base, leaving 4 bases not matched to a gene. In germline, CDR1 is SGHTA, CDR2 FQGNSA. This CDR3 is 15 amino acids long. The DNA of the CDR3 is TGTGCCAGCAGCTTACCGGGGACAGGTTCCTACGAGCAGTACTTC. This codes for CASSLPGTGSYEQYF. Based on the CDR3 plus reference TRBV7-2 and TRBJ2-7, the full variable domain is GAGVSQSPSNKVTEKGKDVELRCDPISGHTALYWYRQSLGQGLEFLIYFQGNSAPDKSGLPSDRFSAERTGGSVSTLTIQRTQQEDSAVYLCASSLPGTGSYEQYFGPGTRLTVT.

The rearrangement joins TRBV6-6 to TRBJ1-1; D not certain. The CDR3 totals 14 residues. V lost 0 bases, J lost 1 base, and 6 bases lay in between. CDR1 is MNHNY, CDR2 SVGAGI, per germline (reference sequence). Written as DNA, the CDR3 is TGTGCCAGCAGTTACTCTAAGACGAACACTGAAGCTTTCTTT. Protein product: CASSYSKTNTEAFF.

The chain couples TRBV5-1 to TRBJ1-4; possible D gene TRBD1, 5 bases. V dropped 4 bases and J dropped 0 bases, with 22 bases sitting between them. This CDR3 has 19 amino acids. Germline CDR1 is SGHRS and CDR2 is YFSETQ. The CDR3 nucleotides are TGCGCCAGCAGCGACGGAGGGGTTTTGGCAACAGCAACTAATGAAAAACTGTTTTTT. Its translation is CASSDGGVLATATNEKLFF.

The CDR3 DNA reads as TGTGCCAGTAACGTCCCTAGCTCTAAGCCCAATGAGCAGTTCTTC. This translates into CASNVPSSKPNEQFF. The chain combines TRBV19 with TRBJ2-1; D possibly corresponds to TRBD2 (5 bases). The CDR3 runs to 15 residues. Germline CDR1 and CDR2: LNHDA and SQIVND (reference sequence). With 7 bases removed from V and 6 bases from J, the gap between germline ends came to 19 bases.

The chain combines TRBV11-2 with TRBJ2-7; no definite D call. CDR3 length: 15 amino acids. Trimming removed 2 bases at V and 4 bases at J, with 15 bases between. Germline assignment: CDR1 SGHAT and CDR2 FQNNGV. The CDR3 protein is CASSLNRPQSYEQYF. In DNA form, the CDR3 reads TGTGCCAGCAGCTTAAATCGACCTCAGAGTTACGAGCAGTACTTC.

This chain uses TRBV14 with TRBJ2-5, with 7 bases matching TRBD1. The germline V gene encodes CDR1 SGHDN and CDR2 FVKESK. CDR3 size: 16 residues. The V and J ends lost 4 bases and 1 base, in that order; junction bases with no gene match: 9. The CDR3 is CASSPHTGTVQETQYF. The CDR3 DNA is TGTGCCAGCAGCCCACACACCGGGACAGTCCAAGAGACCCAGTACTTC.

V gene TRBV2 combines with J gene TRBJ2-1, with D perhaps TRBD2 (5 bases). CDR1 is SNHLY and CDR2 is FYNNEI in the germline V gene. V was shortened by 6 bases and J by 3 bases, with 18 bases between the two germline ends. The CDR3 has 16 residues. The CDR3 nucleotides are TGTGCCAGCAGCCCTAGTGGGGAGCAAATCTACAATGAGCAGTTCTTC. Translated, it gives CASSPSGEQIYNEQFF.

V is TRBV6-1 and J is TRBJ1-5; 7 bases are shared with TRBD1. The CDR3 has 14 residues. V lost 6 bases and J lost 1; bases outside the gene matches: 3. CDR1 is MNHNS, CDR2 SASEGT, per germline. The CDR3 DNA reads as TGTGCCAGCAGGGACAGGAGAAGCAATCAGCCCCAGCATTTT. It yields the protein CASRDRRSNQPQHF.

The chain uses TRBV15 and TRBJ1-3, with a tentative D call TRBD1 (6 bases). Per the germline V gene, CDR1 is LNHNV and CDR2 is YYDKDF (reference sequence). This CDR3 contains 16 residues. V lost 5 bases and J lost 3, with 17 bases in between. The CDR3 spells CATSPITGLGGNTIYF. CDR3 in DNA: TGTGCCACCAGCCCAATCACAGGGTTAGGTGGAAACACCATATATTTT.

The V and J genes are TRBV5-6 and TRBJ2-7, with D tentatively TRBD1 or TRBD2 (6 bases each). Trimming took 0 bases from V and 7 from J, leaving 14 bases between them. The CDR3 totals 14 residues. Germline V gene data show CDR1 as SGHDT and CDR2 as YYEEEE. CDR3 sequence: CASSLAGLGGEQYF. CDR3 DNA sequence: TGTGCCAGCAGCTTGGCGGGGTTAGGGGGGGAGCAGTACTTC. The complete variable domain, with remaining parts taken from reference TRBV5-6 and TRBJ2-7, reads DAGVTQSPTHLIKTRGQQVTLRCSPKSGHDTVSWYQQALGQGPQFIFQYYEEEERQRGNFPDRFSGHQFPNYSSELNVNALLLGDSALYLCASSLAGLGGEQYFGPGTRLTVT.

About this clone itself: The DNA is left out, because the CDR3 cannot be placed on it with certainty; the CDR3 is given as TCRdb lists it. This chain connects TRBV28 to TRBJ2-7. The length of the CDR3 is 14 amino acids, counting both ends. Germline CDR1 MDHEN, CDR2 SYDVKM. CDR3 sequence: CASTSGRSSYEQYF.

This clone is labeled as medium-sized. The chain uses TRBV7-3 and TRBJ2-2, with TRBD2 matching over 7 bases. CDR1 is SGHTA, CDR2 FQGTGA, per germline. The CDR3 is made up of 18 amino acids. Trimming removed 2 bases from V and 8 bases from J; junction bases left unmatched: 17. CDR3: CASSLSIQAGPGKGELFF. For the CDR3, the DNA is TGTGCCAGCAGCTTATCAATTCAAGCGGGACCGGGAAAAGGGGAGCTGTTTTTT. Full variable domain (outside the CDR3, taken from reference TRBV7-3 and TRBJ2-2): GAGVSQTPSNKVTEKGKYVELRCDPISGHTALYWYRQSLGQGPEFLIYFQGTGAADDSGLPNDRFFAVRPEGSVSTLKIQRTERGDSAVYLCASSLSIQAGPGKGELFFGEGSRLTVL.

V usage is TRBV6-1 and J usage is TRBJ1-2, with TRBD1 as a possible D gene (6 bases). In germline, CDR1 is MNHNS, CDR2 SASEGT. Trimming shortened V by 7 bases and J by 6 bases, and 21 bases separated the two germline ends. The CDR3 is 15 amino acids. CDR3 coding DNA: TGTGCCAGCACTCTTAATGGGGGGGGCGGTAATGGCTACACCTTC. Amino acid sequence: CASTLNGGGGNGYTF.